Below are 32 T cell receptor beta chains sequenced from a single sample in a study of cytomegalovirus exposure and HLA in healthy donors. The PCR made use of 60 Vbeta and 13 Jbeta primers. TCRdb's table, derived via immunoSEQ multiplex PCR, lists solely in-frame clones and lacks some. This sample's table has 30,000 to 35,000 clones. Source material: PBMCs. The source of these receptors is a woman in her thirties or forties in good health and CMV-seropositive.

The chain combines TRBV10-3 with TRBJ1-4; D perhaps matches TRBD1 (6 bases). The CDR3 length is 15 residues. Germline values: CDR1 ENHRY, CDR2 SYGVKD. V was shortened by 1 base and J by 4 bases, with 10 bases between the two germline ends. The CDR3 region is CAISEFQGNNEKLFF. In DNA, the CDR3 is TGTGCCATCAGTGAGTTTCAGGGGAATAATGAAAAACTGTTTTTT.

The gene calls are TRBV18 and TRBJ2-1, with a tentative D call TRBD2 (5 bases). The germline V gene encodes CDR1 KGHSH and CDR2 LQKENI. V was pared by 2 bases and J by 3 bases, with 14 bases between. The length of the CDR3 is 16 residues. The CDR3 DNA is TGTGCCAGCTCACCAGGCGCTGGACTCGTCTACAATGAGCAGTTCTTC. As protein: CASSPGAGLVYNEQFF.

This chain joins TRBV10-3 and TRBJ2-3; possibly TRBD2 for D (7 bases). This CDR3 is 14 amino acids long. V shed 9 bases and J shed 4 bases, with 17 bases lying between them. Germline V gene lookup returns CDR1 ENHRY and CDR2 SYGVKD. The CDR3 protein is CAITKGGGADTQYF. DNA of the CDR3: TGTGCCATTACCAAAGGGGGGGGAGCAGATACGCAGTATTTT.

V is TRBV7-8 and J is TRBJ1-2; tentative D call: TRBD1 (5 bases). The CDR3 totals 14 residues. Germline V CDR1 and CDR2: SGHVS, FQNEAQ. The ends were cut back, 5 bases at V and 5 bases at J, with 15 bases in the middle. The CDR3 protein is CASSDLRGGYGYTF. The CDR3 DNA reads as TGTGCCAGCAGCGACTTGCGGGGGGGGTATGGCTACACCTTC.

This sequence joins TRBV19 and TRBJ1-1, with a weak D call TRBD1 (6 bases). Looked up from germline, CDR1 is LNHDA and CDR2 is SQIVND (reference sequence). V shed 3 bases and J shed 1 base, with 12 bases lying between them. The CDR3 has 15 amino acids. CDR3 amino acids: CASSITGIGNTEAFF. CDR3 coding DNA: TGTGCCAGTAGTATTACAGGGATCGGGAACACTGAAGCTTTCTTT.

J is TRBJ1-2 and V is TRBV6-4; D is perhaps TRBD1 (5 bases). The ends were cut back, 6 bases at V and 7 bases at J, with 15 bases in the middle. Germline V gives CDR1 MRHNA, CDR2 SNTAGT. The CDR3 spans 13 residues. CDR3 bases: TGTGCCAGCAGCCCTTCGGGGGGTTTTGGCTACACCTTC. As protein: CASSPSGGFGYTF.

The rearrangement uses TRBV5-6 and TRBJ2-6; 8 bases map to TRBD1. Per the germline V gene, CDR1 is SGHDT and CDR2 is YYEEEE. Trimming took 4 bases from V and 0 from J; bases not matched to a gene: 12. The CDR3 extends over 19 amino acids. CDR3 amino acids: CASSRTRDRRSSGANVLTF. CDR3 coding DNA: TGTGCCAGCAGCCGGACCAGGGACAGGAGAAGCTCTGGGGCCAACGTCCTGACTTTC.

The V and J genes are TRBV11-2 and TRBJ1-4; D is perhaps TRBD1 (6 bases). CDR3 length equals 16 residues. Germline V gene data show CDR1 as SGHAT and CDR2 as FQNNGV. V was pared by 3 bases and J by 0 bases, with 11 bases between. DNA for the CDR3: TGTGCCAGCAGCTTGCAGGGGTTTTCAACTAATGAAAAACTGTTTTTT. Translating it yields CASSLQGFSTNEKLFF.

The rearrangement uses TRBV4-1 and TRBJ1-2; 7 positions match TRBD1. V was clipped by 1 base and J by 3 bases; unmatched bases: 5. Germline V gives CDR1 MGHRA, CDR2 YSYEKL. The length of the CDR3 is 15 residues. CDR3 protein: CASSQVDDRDYGYTF. The CDR3 nucleotides read TGCGCCAGCAGCCAAGTAGACGACAGGGACTATGGCTACACCTTC.

V and J are TRBV4-2 and TRBJ2-7, with a possible D match to TRBD1 (6 bases). CDR1 and CDR2 (germline): LGHNA, YNFKEQ. The CDR3 contains 16 residues. V was shortened by 4 bases and J by 2 bases, with 18 bases between the two germline ends. The CDR3 DNA is TGTGCCAGCAGCCTAATCGGGGACATACCACCCTACGAGCAGTACTTC. This codes for CASSLIGDIPPYEQYF.

This chain joins TRBV2 and TRBJ2-2, with 11 bases fitting TRBD2. The V gene end was trimmed by 4 bases and the J gene end by 6 bases; junction bases not matched to a gene: 4. Germline CDR1 is SNHLY and CDR2 is FYNNEI. The CDR3 consists of 15 residues. CDR3 in amino acids: CASSASSGGSGELFF. In DNA form, the CDR3 reads TGTGCCAGCAGTGCCTCTAGCGGGGGGTCCGGGGAGCTGTTTTTT.

The chain carries TRBV4-1 and TRBJ2-7; no definite D call. Per germline, CDR1 MGHRA and CDR2 YSYEKL. The V gene lost 0 bases and the J gene lost 3 bases, with 9 bases spanning the gap. CDR3 length: 14 amino acids. The chain's CDR3 is CASSQDGAYYEQYF. The CDR3 nucleotides are TGCGCCAGCAGCCAAGATGGAGCATACTACGAGCAGTACTTC.

The J gene is TRBJ2-2, the V gene TRBV18, with TRBD1 identical over 7 bases. The V segment lost 3 bases and the J segment 2 bases; nucleotides outside the gene matches: 15. CDR1 and CDR2 from the germline V gene are KGHSH and LQKENI. CDR3 length equals 19 residues. Written as DNA, the CDR3 is TGTGCCAGCTCACCTCCCCGCCGCCCTGGACAGGTTAACACCGGGGAGCTGTTTTTT. Amino acids: CASSPPRRPGQVNTGELFF.

CDR3 amino acids: CASSSSGGNTGELFF. The CDR3 DNA reads as TGCGCCAGCAGCTCAAGCGGGGGAAACACCGGGGAGCTGTTTTTT. The gene calls are TRBV5-1 and TRBJ2-2; TRBD2 matches at 8 bases. V shed 3 bases, J shed 2 bases, and the junction held 3 bases outside the gene matches. Germline V gene lookup returns CDR1 SGHRS and CDR2 YFSETQ. This CDR3 comprises 15 residues.

The V and J genes are TRBV28 and TRBJ2-1; 9 bases match TRBD2. V gave up 4 bases and J gave up 4 bases; unmatched junction bases: 5. Germline CDR1 is MDHEN and CDR2 is SYDVKM. The CDR3 covers 15 residues. In nucleotides, the CDR3 is TGTGCCAGCAGTTCAACTAGCGGGCCGTACAATGAGCAGTTCTTC. It translates to CASSSTSGPYNEQFF.

The rearrangement joins TRBV4-1 to TRBJ2-3; 7 bases align to TRBD1. CDR1 and CDR2 from the germline V gene are MGHRA and YSYEKL. CDR3 length: 17 amino acids. Trimming cost V 2 bases and J 2 bases; bases outside gene matches: 10. As DNA, the CDR3 is TGCGCCAGCAGCCAATACCGGGGACAGAGTAACACAGATACGCAGTATTTT. Translated, it gives CASSQYRGQSNTDTQYF.

The V call is TRBV27, the J call TRBJ2-7; TRBD2 aligns across 11 bases. The CDR3 has 15 residues. V lost 5 bases to trimming and J lost 6 bases; unmatched junction nucleotides: 9. Germline values: CDR1 MNHEY, CDR2 SMNVEV (reference sequence). The CDR3 reads CASSLTSGTSGEQYF. CDR3 nucleotide sequence: TGTGCCAGCAGTCTGACCTCCGGGACTAGCGGCGAGCAGTACTTC.

The rearrangement links TRBV19 to TRBJ1-5; 7 bases match TRBD1. Losses at the gene ends were 10 bases for V and 3 bases for J; bases not matched to a gene: 6. The germline V gene encodes CDR1 LNHDA and CDR2 SQIVND (reference sequence). The CDR3 loop spans 13 amino acids. This CDR3 is CATNRGFNQPQHF. DNA for the CDR3: TGTGCCACTAACAGGGGCTTCAATCAGCCCCAGCATTTT.

The chain is built from TRBV21-1 and TRBJ1-1. TRBV21-1 is listed as a pseudogene. The CDR3 spans 13 residues. The CDR3 here is CASSREGLTKAFF. The CDR3 coding sequence is TGTGCCAGCAGCAGAGAGGGATTAACCAAAGCTTTCTTT.

The gene calls are TRBV7-7 and TRBJ1-1, with a weak D call TRBD1 (5 bases). Germline V gene lookup returns CDR1 SSHAT and CDR2 FNYEAQ (reference sequence). This CDR3 comprises 16 residues. V was trimmed by 5 bases and J by 1 base, leaving 17 bases between them. The CDR3, as DNA: TGTGCCAGCAGCCAGCATGTGGCAGGGCAGAACACTGAAGCTTTCTTT. It codes for CASSQHVAGQNTEAFF.

The V and J genes are TRBV29-1 and TRBJ1-2; no firm D call. With 1 base removed from V and 8 bases from J, the gap between germline ends came to 20 bases. This CDR3 comprises 15 residues. From germline, CDR1 is SQVTM and CDR2 ANQGSEA. The CDR3 DNA reads TGCAGCGTTGAAGGAAATACAAGTAGCCCAAGGGGCTACACCTTC. Protein: CSVEGNTSSPRGYTF.

V usage is TRBV7-3 and J usage is TRBJ2-2; 12 nucleotides align to TRBD1. This CDR3 is 17 amino acids long. With 2 bases clipped from V and 4 bases from J, the junction kept 5 bases outside the gene matches. The V gene's germline CDR1 is SGHTA and CDR2 FQGTGA. This chain's CDR3 is CASSLGGQGAGTGELFF. In DNA form, the CDR3 reads TGTGCCAGCAGCTTAGGGGGACAGGGGGCAGGCACCGGGGAGCTGTTTTTT.

This chain links TRBV27 with TRBJ2-5; 8 bases align to TRBD1. The tail of the sequence fits TRBJ2-7 better, so the J call may be wrong. CDR1 is MNHEY and CDR2 is SMNVEV in the germline V gene (reference sequence). The CDR3 runs to 16 residues. CDR3 coding DNA: TGTGCCAGCAGTTCCGGATACAAGACAGGGGCCTACGAGCAGTACTTC. It specifies CASSSGYKTGAYEQYF.

The V gene is TRBV6-6, the J gene TRBJ1-2; possible D gene TRBD1, 5 bases. V shed 5 bases and J shed 7 bases, with 23 bases lying between them. The germline gives CDR1 MNHNY, CDR2 SVGAGI (reference sequence). The CDR3 has 16 residues. CDR3 amino acids: CASSNTNTLQGFGYTF. CDR3 sequence (DNA): TGTGCCAGCAGTAACACCAACACACTCCAGGGCTTTGGCTACACCTTC.

This chain links TRBV2 with TRBJ1-4, with unresolved D. Germline V gives CDR1 SNHLY, CDR2 FYNNEI. V was pared by 3 bases and J by 8 bases, with 10 bases between. The CDR3 runs 13 residues. The CDR3 spells CASSDRGKEKLFF. The CDR3 DNA reads as TGTGCCAGCAGTGATCGGGGAAAGGAAAAACTGTTTTTT.

The V call is TRBV5-1, the J call TRBJ1-2; 10 bases align to TRBD1. The germline V gene encodes CDR1 SGHRS and CDR2 YFSETQ. With V trimmed by 6 bases and J by 8 bases, 7 bases remained unmatched. This CDR3 comprises 13 residues. CDR3 in DNA: TGCGCCAGCACCCGACAGGGGGCGAGCGGCTACACCTTC. It specifies CASTRQGASGYTF.

This chain uses TRBV21-1 with TRBJ2-1; TRBD1 is the table's D call, not checked against the DNA. TRBV21-1 is a pseudogene. The CDR3 runs to 12 residues. The CDR3 reads CASSTLTGGRFF. CDR3 nucleotides: TGTGCCAGCAGCACGCTGACAGGGGGCAGGTTCTTC.

Note on this clone: Other DNA sequences of this sample code for an identical CDR3. The J gene is TRBJ2-7, the V gene TRBV11-2; the D gene is possibly TRBD2 (6 bases). The CDR3 has 14 amino acids. Trimming removed 5 bases at V and 1 base at J, with 12 bases between. In germline, CDR1 is SGHAT, CDR2 FQNNGV. CDR3 in DNA: TGTGCCAGCAGCCCCTTACGGGGGTCCTACGAGCAGTACTTC. Protein sequence: CASSPLRGSYEQYF.

The genes are TRBV27 and TRBJ2-1; 7 bases are a match to TRBD2. Per germline, CDR1 MNHEY and CDR2 SMNVEV (reference sequence). The CDR3 covers 12 residues. J gave up 15 bases and V 6 bases, and 11 bases lay outside the gene matches. The DNA of the CDR3 is TGTGCCAGCAGAACGAGCGGGGACCGGCTGTTCTTC. Protein sequence: CASRTSGDRLFF.

The chain has TRBV6-4 and TRBJ2-2; TRBD1 might be the D (6 bases). CDR3 length equals 15 residues. Trimming removed 4 bases at V and 1 base at J, with 10 bases between. Germline V CDR1 and CDR2: MRHNA, SNTAGT. The CDR3 nucleotides read TGTGCCAGCAGTGCAGGGGCCCTGAACACCGGGGAGCTGTTTTTT. Its translation is CASSAGALNTGELFF.

J is TRBJ1-1 and V is TRBV5-1, with 8 bases aligning to TRBD1. V shed 5 bases and J 1 base; nucleotides not matched to a gene: 4. This CDR3 contains 14 residues. Germline loops: CDR1 SGHRS, CDR2 YFSETQ. The CDR3 nucleotides are TGCGCCAGCAGTCCCGGGACAGGGAACACTGAAGCTTTCTTT. It is translated as CASSPGTGNTEAFF.

This chain joins TRBV11-2 and TRBJ1-1; D is perhaps TRBD1 (6 bases). V was pared by 3 bases and J by 5 bases, with 16 bases between. The CDR3 contains 15 residues. Germline CDR1 reads SGHAT; CDR2 reads FQNNGV. In nucleotides, the CDR3 is TGTGCCAGCAGCTTGGGGACAATTCTATGGACTGAAGCTTTCTTT. This translates into CASSLGTILWTEAFF.